The 25 T cell receptor beta chains below were found in one sample sequenced in a study of radiation and T cells in renal cell carcinoma. Time point defined: baseline pretreatment blood. Treatment noted: 15 Gy SBRT to primary tumor, nephrectomy 4 weeks later. The assay was immunoSEQ multiplex PCR, and TCRdb's table has in-frame clones only and misses some. This repertoire shows some 150,000 clones, over 75% found once; its top ten account for about 12%. The sequences come from blood, collected from a patient whose treatment included radiotherapy and nephrectomy. These receptor sequences come from a woman between 45 and 65 years old with renal cell carcinoma.

This clone appeared once. The J gene is TRBJ2-1, the V gene TRBV6-1; weak D call: TRBD1 (6 bases). The CDR3 has 13 amino acids. V dropped 2 bases and J dropped 13 bases, with 15 bases sitting between them. CDR1 and CDR2 from the germline V gene are MNHNS and SASEGT. The CDR3 sequence is CASSERQGIKQFF. The CDR3 nucleotides read TGTGCCAGCAGTGAAAGGCAGGGGATAAAACAGTTCTTC.

The gene calls are TRBV5-1 and TRBJ1-2; possible D gene TRBD1, 5 bases. Per germline, CDR1 SGHRS and CDR2 YFSETQ. The CDR3 runs to 15 residues. The ends were cut back, 6 bases at V and 8 bases at J, with 23 bases in the middle. The CDR3 DNA sequence: TGCGCCAGCACAATCGGGACGCAAGGCGGGGAGGGCTACACCTTC. This codes for CASTIGTQGGEGYTF.

The J gene is TRBJ2-5, the V gene TRBV5-4, with no clear D. Germline V gene lookup returns CDR1 SGHNT and CDR2 YYREEE (reference sequence). The V end lost 0 bases, the J end lost 5 bases, and 11 bases lay between the germline ends. The CDR3 is made up of 14 amino acids. The CDR3 protein is CASSLAGGSETQYF. The CDR3 nucleotides are TGTGCCAGCAGCTTGGCGGGTGGAAGTGAGACCCAGTACTTC.

The chain carries TRBV6-5 and TRBJ2-6, with D perhaps TRBD2 (5 bases). The CDR3 has 16 amino acids. The ends were cut back, 0 bases at V and 2 bases at J, with 8 bases in the middle. The V gene's germline CDR1 is MNHEY and CDR2 SVGAGI. This CDR3 is CASSYSGVTGANVLTF. For the CDR3, the DNA is TGTGCCAGCAGTTACTCCGGGGTTACTGGGGCCAACGTCCTGACTTTC.

The chain carries TRBV29-1 and TRBJ2-7, with a tentative D call TRBD1 (5 bases). The V gene's germline CDR1 is SQVTM and CDR2 ANQGSEA. V shed 4 bases and J shed 6 bases, with 22 bases lying between them. The CDR3 extends over 15 amino acids. CDR3 sequence: CSVGIRVGVRGEQYF. CDR3 bases: TGCAGCGTTGGGATCAGGGTAGGGGTCCGCGGCGAGCAGTACTTC.

The chain uses TRBV5-6 and TRBJ2-1; TRBD1 matches at 9 bases. There are 16 residues in the CDR3. The V gene's germline CDR1 is SGHDT and CDR2 YYEEEE. J was trimmed by 8 bases and V by 6 bases; bases with no gene match: 15. The CDR3 protein is CASTQIGQGFLDEQFF. The CDR3 DNA is TGTGCCAGCACGCAGATCGGACAGGGGTTTTTGGATGAGCAGTTCTTC.

The chain joins TRBV15 to TRBJ2-5; TRBD1 matches at 7 bases. The end of the DNA fits TRBJ2-7 better, so the J call may be wrong. The CDR3 totals 17 residues. CDR1 is LNHNV, CDR2 YYDKDF, per germline (reference sequence). This CDR3 is CATSRDPDRVGSYEQYF. CDR3 sequence (DNA): TGTGCCACCAGCAGAGATCCTGACAGGGTGGGATCCTACGAGCAGTACTTC.

V is TRBV6-6 and J is TRBJ2-7, with TRBD2 identical over 8 bases. Germline assignment: CDR1 MNHNY and CDR2 SVGAGI (reference sequence). J was trimmed by 11 bases and V by 5 bases; bases with no gene match: 14. The CDR3 has 14 residues. CDR3 loop: CASSASGGTVQEYF. DNA of the CDR3: TGTGCCAGCAGTGCTTCGGGGGGGACGGTACAGGAGTACTTC.

This clone showed up just a few times. This rearrangement joins TRBV18 to TRBJ1-1, with 8 bases aligning to TRBD1. The germline gives CDR1 KGHSH, CDR2 LQKENI. The CDR3 consists of 16 residues. The V and J ends lost 2 bases and 6 bases, in that order; junction bases with no gene match: 11. CDR3 DNA: TGTGCCAGCTCACCAGAGCAGGGGGCAGTTAAGGCTGAAGCTTTCTTT. It yields the protein CASSPEQGAVKAEAFF.

The chain joins TRBV6-6 to TRBJ1-4; no clear D. This CDR3 has 11 amino acids. The germline V and J ends were trimmed by 6 bases and 5 bases, with 4 bases remaining between them. Per germline, CDR1 MNHNY and CDR2 SVGAGI (reference sequence). For the CDR3, the DNA is TGTGCCAGCAGATTGAATGAAAAACTGTTTTTT. The encoded protein is CASRLNEKLFF.

This clone has a handful of counts. The chain joins TRBV29-1 to TRBJ1-5; possibly TRBD1 for D (6 bases). CDR3 length: 13 residues. Trimming cost V 7 bases and J 7 bases, with 17 bases left between them. Germline CDR1 is SQVTM and CDR2 is ANQGSEA. The CDR3 DNA follows: TGCAGCGCCGCGGGGGGCGCGGGGCAGCCCCAGCATTTT. Amino acids: CSAAGGAGQPQHF.

As to this clone: This same CDR3 is encoded by further DNA sequences in the sample. This sequence joins TRBV18 and TRBJ2-1; unclear D gene. This CDR3 is 13 amino acids long. CDR1 KGHSH and CDR2 LQKENI come from the germline V gene. V was cut by 3 bases and J by 5 bases, with 8 bases left in between. CDR3 loop: CASSPLRNNEQFF. CDR3 DNA sequence: TGTGCCAGCTCACCTTTGAGGAACAATGAGCAGTTCTTC.

CDR3 nucleotide sequence: TGTGCCAGCTCACCAAACCCGGGACTGCGGGGAGAGACCCAGTACTTC. Its translation is CASSPNPGLRGETQYF. The chain joins TRBV18 to TRBJ2-5; possibly TRBD2 for D (6 bases). The CDR3 sequence is 16 residues long. V was pared by 2 bases and J by 4 bases, with 17 bases between. Germline V gene data show CDR1 as KGHSH and CDR2 as LQKENI.

The CDR3 loop reads CASRLRDRGYEQYF. The CDR3 region has the DNA TGTGCCAGCAGACTCCGGGACAGGGGCTACGAGCAGTACTTC. The chain couples TRBV6-5 to TRBJ2-7, with 10 bases fitting TRBD1. The trim removed 6 bases at V and 3 bases at J, leaving 5 bases unmatched. The CDR3 runs to 14 residues. Germline loops: CDR1 MNHEY, CDR2 SVGAGI.

This sequence joins TRBV5-1 and TRBJ2-3, with D hard to call. This CDR3 comprises 13 residues. Germline V CDR1 and CDR2: SGHRS, YFSETQ. The ends were cut back, 1 base at V and 4 bases at J, with 7 bases in the middle. The CDR3: CASSLSGPDTQYF. CDR3 DNA: TGCGCCAGCAGCTTGAGTGGGCCAGATACGCAGTATTTT.

The chain couples TRBV6-5 to TRBJ2-7; 8 bases match TRBD1. The CDR3 length is 13 residues. Germline CDR1 is MNHEY and CDR2 is SVGAGI. Losses at the gene ends were 8 bases for V and 1 base for J; bases not matched to a gene: 4. The CDR3 DNA is TGTGCCAGCTGCCGGGACAGGTCCTACGAGCAGTACTTC. Translation: CASCRDRSYEQYF.

This clone was seen only a few times. This chain uses TRBV5-6 with TRBJ1-6; D remains ambiguous. The CDR3 consists of 13 residues. V lost 5 bases and J lost 5, with 8 bases in between. Germline lookup yields CDR1 SGHDT and CDR2 YYEEEE. The CDR3 here is CASRLGNNSPLHF. Written as DNA, the CDR3 is TGTGCCAGCAGACTGGGCAATAATTCACCCCTCCACTTT.

This chain links TRBV18 with TRBJ1-4; possible D gene TRBD1, 6 bases. Trimming removed 2 bases at V and 0 bases at J, with 13 bases between. CDR1 is KGHSH, CDR2 LQKENI, per germline. The CDR3 loop spans 17 amino acids. Here the CDR3 DNA reads TGTGCCAGCTCACCAACCCGGGACACTGCAACTAATGAAAAACTGTTTTTT. Amino acid sequence: CASSPTRDTATNEKLFF.

Points on this clone: A junction end diverges from the germline sequence, so it may reflect a read error. V and J are TRBV6-6 and TRBJ1-2; D gene uncertain. The CDR3 consists of 12 residues. The germline V gene has CDR1 MNHNY and CDR2 SVGAGI (reference sequence). Written as DNA, the CDR3 is TGTGCCAGCAGTTACAGGCCGGCCAGTCCAGTCTTC. Translation: CASSYRPASPVF.

This chain connects TRBV7-2 to TRBJ2-7, with TRBD2 matching over 8 bases. This CDR3 is built from 15 residues. Germline V gene sequence: CDR1 SGHTA, CDR2 FQGNSA. The junction had 7 bases not matched to a gene; V was cut back by 1 base and J by 5 bases. The CDR3 spells CASSLVGGGHDEQYF. In DNA, the CDR3 is TGTGCCAGCAGCTTAGTCGGGGGGGGGCACGACGAGCAGTACTTC.

The V call is TRBV5-6, the J call TRBJ2-2; D unresolved. The V end was cut by 1 base, the J end by 6 bases, with 4 bases between. Germline V lookup: CDR1 SGHDT, CDR2 YYEEEE. This CDR3 has 12 residues. The CDR3 is CASSLSAGELFF. The CDR3 DNA reads as TGTGCCAGCAGCTTGTCGGCCGGGGAGCTGTTTTTT. Drawing the rest from reference TRBV5-6 and TRBJ2-2, the complete variable domain is DAGVTQSPTHLIKTRGQQVTLRCSPKSGHDTVSWYQQALGQGPQFIFQYYEEEERQRGNFPDRFSGHQFPNYSSELNVNALLLGDSALYLCASSLSAGELFFGEGSRLTVL.

The gene calls are TRBV7-8 and TRBJ2-7, with TRBD1 matching 9 bases. CDR1 is SGHVS and CDR2 is FQNEAQ in the germline V gene. Germline trimming cut 1 base from V and 0 bases from J; bases unmatched to any gene: 4. This CDR3 region has 16 residues. The CDR3 DNA sequence: TGTGCCAGCAGCTTAGAACAGGGGGCAGGCTCCTACGAGCAGTACTTC. Translated, it gives CASSLEQGAGSYEQYF.

The table lists this clone with a count of one. This sequence joins TRBV6-5 and TRBJ1-1, with unresolved D. The germline V and J ends were trimmed by 6 bases and 1 base, with 9 bases remaining between them. In germline, CDR1 is MNHEY, CDR2 SVGAGI. The CDR3 sequence is 13 residues long. CDR3 in DNA: TGTGCCAGCAGCGAGGTGGAGAACACTGAAGCTTTCTTT. This encodes CASSEVENTEAFF.

The chain couples TRBV25-1 to TRBJ1-4; D is possibly TRBD1 (6 bases). Germline CDR1 reads MGHDK; CDR2 reads SYGVNS. The V and J ends lost 5 bases and 6 bases respectively, with 10 bases between them. The CDR3 has 13 amino acids. The CDR3 nucleotides are TGTGCCAGCAGTTGGGGGGCGGATGAAAAACTGTTTTTT. It translates to CASSWGADEKLFF.

J is TRBJ1-1 and V is TRBV5-1, with TRBD1 matching over 7 bases. After removal of 0 bases from V and 0 bases from J, the junction contained 5 bases not matched to a gene. The CDR3 has 16 amino acids. In germline, CDR1 is SGHRS, CDR2 YFSETQ. The CDR3 here is CASSLARDSMNTEAFF. CDR3 coding DNA: TGCGCCAGCAGCTTGGCCCGGGACAGCATGAACACTGAAGCTTTCTTT.